The 10 T cell receptor beta chains below were found in one sample sequenced in a study of OX40 agonist ivuxolimab in advanced cancers. Only in-frame clones appear in the TCRdb table, and some are missing; sequencing was by immunoSEQ multiplex PCR. There are 75,000 to 80,000 clones in the sample; 85% occur only once, and about 1.8% lies in the top ten. Material: CD4+ or CD8+ T cells sorted from blood, obtained in a trial of the OX40 agonist ivuxolimab. Receptors were obtained from an adult with an advanced solid tumor such as melanoma, head and neck, liver or kidney cancer.

The genes are TRBV4-3 and TRBJ1-5, with unresolved D. This CDR3 spans 18 amino acids. Germline V gene sequence: CDR1 LGHNA, CDR2 YSLEER. Trimming shortened V by 2 bases and J by 3 bases, and 20 bases separated the two germline ends. The CDR3 nucleotides are TGCGCCAGCAGCCAATACCCCCCTGCCGGCCGGGACAATCAGCCCCAGCATTTT. It is translated as CASSQYPPAGRDNQPQHF.

The chain links TRBV7-3 to TRBJ2-2; D unclear. The CDR3 totals 13 residues. V was pared by 4 bases and J by 7 bases, with 10 bases between. Germline V CDR1 and CDR2: SGHTA, FQGTGA. The CDR3 spells CASSSDSYGELFF. In DNA, the CDR3 is TGTGCCAGCAGCTCCGACTCGTACGGGGAGCTGTTTTTT. The full variable domain, its missing parts supplied by reference TRBV7-3 and TRBJ2-2, is GAGVSQTPSNKVTEKGKYVELRCDPISGHTALYWYRQSLGQGPEFLIYFQGTGAADDSGLPNDRFFAVRPEGSVSTLKIQRTERGDSAVYLCASSSDSYGELFFGEGSRLTVL.

The CDR3 sequence: CASSLGLAVTYEQYF. In nucleotides, the CDR3 is TGTGCCAGCAGCCTAGGACTAGCGGTTACCTACGAGCAGTACTTC. The V gene is TRBV11-2, the J gene TRBJ2-7; TRBD2 matches 10 bases. Unmatched junction bases numbered 6, after V lost 5 bases and J lost 2 bases. Germline assignment: CDR1 SGHAT and CDR2 FQNNGV. The CDR3 contains 15 residues.

The gene calls are TRBV30 and TRBJ2-7; the D call may be TRBD1 or TRBD2 (6 bases each). Trimming took 0 bases from V and 7 from J, leaving 13 bases between them. CDR1 is GTSNPN, CDR2 SVGIG, per germline (reference sequence). CDR3 length equals 13 residues. CDR3 coding DNA: TGTGCCTGGAGTGTTGGGGGCGCGGGGGAGCAGTACTTC. Protein product: CAWSVGGAGEQYF.

This clone was observed a few times. The chain links TRBV4-3 to TRBJ1-5; TRBD1 matches 7 bases. Germline trimming cut 0 bases from V and 5 bases from J; bases unmatched to any gene: 7. Per germline, CDR1 LGHNA and CDR2 YSLEER. The CDR3 consists of 16 residues. CDR3 region: CASSQDVSGTDQPQHF. CDR3 coding DNA: TGCGCCAGCAGCCAAGATGTGTCAGGGACAGATCAGCCCCAGCATTTT.

This chain uses TRBV5-6 with TRBJ2-7, with 8 nucleotides matching TRBD2. The CDR3 is made up of 15 amino acids. Germline loops: CDR1 SGHDT, CDR2 YYEEEE. With 2 bases clipped from V and 5 bases from J, the junction kept 9 bases outside the gene matches. The CDR3 DNA reads TGTGCCAGCAGCTTACTAGCGGCTGAGGGTAACGAGCAGTACTTC. Amino acid sequence: CASSLLAAEGNEQYF.

The J gene is TRBJ2-5, the V gene TRBV14; 11 bases agree with TRBD2. Germline V gene data show CDR1 as SGHDN and CDR2 as FVKESK. The ends lost 1 base at V and 5 bases at J; junction bases unmatched: 6. The CDR3 is made up of 16 amino acids. The CDR3 DNA is TGTGCCAGCAGCCAAGGGGCTAGCGGGAGGTTGGAGACCCAGTACTTC. It yields the protein CASSQGASGRLETQYF. Full variable domain (missing parts from reference TRBV14 and TRBJ2-5): EAGVTQFPSHSVIEKGQTVTLRCDPISGHDNLYWYRRVMGKEIKFLLHFVKESKQDESGMPNNRFLAERTGGTYSTLKVQPAELEDSGVYFCASSQGASGRLETQYFGPGTRLLVL.

The chain recombines TRBV15 with TRBJ1-5, with D tentatively TRBD1 (5 bases). V was shortened by 0 bases and J by 11 bases, with 20 bases between the two germline ends. Germline-derived CDR1 and CDR2 are LNHNV and YYDKDF (reference sequence). The CDR3 length is 16 residues. The CDR3 nucleotides are TGTGCCACCAGCAGAGATCTCGACAGCCCCCAGTTAGCCCAGCATTTT. Protein sequence: CATSRDLDSPQLAQHF.

This clone was seen only once. The chain couples TRBV28 to TRBJ2-3; D possibly matches TRBD1 or TRBD2 (6 bases each). The CDR3 has 15 amino acids. Germline CDR1 is MDHEN and CDR2 is SYDVKM. V lost 3 bases and J 4 bases, leaving 14 bases between the germline ends. CDR3 amino acids: CASSLVQGGADTQYF. The CDR3 DNA sequence: TGTGCCAGCAGTTTGGTACAGGGAGGCGCAGATACGCAGTATTTT. The entire variable domain, with the rest obtained from reference TRBV28 and TRBJ2-3, is as follows: DVKVTQSSRYLVKRTGEKVFLECVQDMDHENMFWYRQDPGLGLRLIYFSYDVKMKEKGDIPEGYSVSREKKERFSLILESASTNQTSMYLCASSLVQGGADTQYFGPGTRLTVL.

The chain joins TRBV5-1 to TRBJ2-3; the D call may be TRBD1 or TRBD2 (5 bases each). From germline, CDR1 is SGHRS and CDR2 YFSETQ. The V end was cut by 5 bases, the J end by 6 bases, with 19 bases between. This CDR3 has 15 residues. Here the CDR3 DNA reads TGCGCCAGCAGGCCTACAATCGGGGCCCACGATACGCAGTATTTT. It is translated as CASRPTIGAHDTQYF.